These 2 T cell receptor beta chains originate from one sample sequenced in a study of somatic mutations in cytotoxic T cells in rheumatoid arthritis. The table came from immunoSEQ multiplex PCR; TCRdb's copy has only in-frame clones and leaves some out. The table includes about 20,000 clones, approximately 86% detected once. Sequencing was performed on CD8+ T cells sorted from blood. The receptors come from a woman between 45 and 65 years old in good health.

This clone rates as large. The chain uses TRBV6-4 and TRBJ2-1; weak D call: TRBD1 (5 bases). The V gene's germline CDR1 is MRHNA and CDR2 SNTAGT. V dropped 0 bases and J dropped 5 bases, with 5 bases sitting between them. The CDR3 is made up of 13 amino acids. The DNA of the CDR3 is TGTGCCAGCAGTGACTCGGACAACAATGAGCAGTTCTTC. This gives the protein CASSDSDNNEQFF.

CDR3 DNA: TGTGCCAGCGGGGGGGAGCCTTCGGGGCCGTTGTCACCCCTCCACTTT. Translation gives CASGGEPSGPLSPLHF. The chain uses TRBV7-9 and TRBJ1-6; D perhaps matches TRBD1 (5 bases). Trimming shortened V by 8 bases and J by 10 bases, and 24 bases separated the two germline ends. The length of the CDR3 is 16 residues. Germline V gene sequence: CDR1 SEHNR, CDR2 FQNEAQ (reference sequence).